This T cell receptor (beta chain) was captured in a study of T cells in Graves' hyperthyroidism and ophthalmopathy. Germline-derived CDR1 and CDR2 are ENHRY and SYGVKD. This CDR3 is 14 amino acids long. V gave up 2 bases and J gave up 2 bases, with 9 bases separating them. Amplified TCR beta CDR3 regions came from RNA transcripts. The TCR CDR3 was amplified in a first-round RT-PCR using the HTBI primer set. Each CDR3 protein gets one entry after TCRdb re-called the multiplex PCR reads with MiXCR. Here the sample spans 650,000 to 850,000 distinct CDR3 sequences, under 20% being singletons. This clonotype was counted a few times.

This TCR derives from a woman aged 45-65 years with Graves' hyperthyroidism that later progressed to Graves' ophthalmopathy. Sequenced: blood. V and J are TRBV10-3 and TRBJ1-1; D not certain. Here the CDR3 reads CAISETRGNTEAFF. CDR3 nucleotides: TGTGCCATCAGTGAGACGCGGGGAAACACTGAAGCTTTCTTT.